One sample yielded the 27 T cell receptor beta chains listed below, sequenced in a study of cytomegalovirus exposure and HLA in healthy donors. 13 Jbeta primers and 60 Vbeta primers were used for the PCR. This table comes from immunoSEQ multiplex PCR, and its TCRdb copy is limited to in-frame clones, with some not included. Altogether about 190,000 clones are present, 70% to 80% being singletons, with the ten largest covering roughly 2%. Sequencing was done on a sample of PBMCs. These receptors were obtained from a woman between 25 and 40 years old in good health and CMV-seropositive.

CDR3 sequence reads: CASSSAQLAGVNEQFF. The CDR3 DNA reads TGTGCCAGCAGCAGCGCACAACTAGCGGGAGTCAATGAGCAGTTCTTC. J is TRBJ2-1 and V is TRBV6-6; 11 bases are shared with TRBD2. With 6 bases clipped from V and 6 bases from J, the junction kept 10 bases outside the gene matches. The CDR3 loop spans 16 amino acids. Germline CDR1 reads MNHNY; CDR2 reads SVGAGI (reference sequence).

J is TRBJ1-1 and V is TRBV28; TRBD1 matches at 7 bases. Germline CDR1 and CDR2: MDHEN and SYDVKM. V was pared by 6 bases and J by 7 bases, with 14 bases of the junction left unmatched. The CDR3 is made up of 15 amino acids. The CDR3 region is CASSPGGGGVDEAFF. The DNA for the CDR3 is TGTGCCAGCAGCCCAGGTGGAGGGGGCGTTGATGAAGCTTTCTTT. The full variable domain, with the rest looked up from reference TRBV28 and TRBJ1-1, is DVKVTQSSRYLVKRTGEKVFLECVQDMDHENMFWYRQDPGLGLRLIYFSYDVKMKEKGDIPEGYSVSREKKERFSLILESASTNQTSMYLCASSPGGGGVDEAFFGQGTRLTVV.

The chain combines TRBV5-1 with TRBJ2-1; 15 bases are shared with TRBD2. Trimming cost V 4 bases and J 8 bases; bases outside gene matches: 7. The CDR3 runs to 16 residues. Germline V CDR1 and CDR2: SGHRS, YFSETQ. CDR3 protein: CASSPGLAGGRDEQFF. The CDR3, as DNA: TGCGCCAGCAGCCCGGGACTAGCGGGAGGTAGGGATGAGCAGTTCTTC.

The chain carries TRBV6-6 and TRBJ1-2; D gene unclear. V lost 2 bases and J lost 4, with 11 bases in between. Germline V lookup: CDR1 MNHNY, CDR2 SVGAGI (reference sequence). The CDR3 is 14 amino acids. The CDR3 loop is CASSYTDIGYGYTF. The CDR3 DNA follows: TGTGCCAGCAGTTACACAGACATAGGCTATGGCTACACCTTC.

The gene calls are TRBV10-3 and TRBJ2-7, with 8 nucleotides matching TRBD2. CDR3 length: 16 residues. CDR1 and CDR2 (germline): ENHRY, SYGVKD. The junction had 8 bases not matched to a gene; V was cut back by 3 bases and J by 1 base. CDR3 bases: TGTGCCATCAGTGAAACGGGGGGGCCTGGATCCTACGAGCAGTACTTC. Its translation is CAISETGGPGSYEQYF.

There are a few counts of this clone. The rearrangement links TRBV27 to TRBJ1-2, with 9 bases identical to TRBD1. The CDR3 totals 14 residues. Germline V gene data show CDR1 as MNHEY and CDR2 as SMNVEV (reference sequence). V shed 6 bases, J shed 7 bases, and the junction held 9 bases outside the gene matches. CDR3 DNA: TGTGCCAGCAGGGGGACAGGGTGGGATACTGGCTACACCTTC. Translated: CASRGTGWDTGYTF.

V and J are TRBV9 and TRBJ2-5; 11 bases are a match to TRBD1. Germline V gene data show CDR1 as SGDLS and CDR2 as YYNGEE. Germline trimming cut 5 bases from V and 5 bases from J; bases unmatched to any gene: 8. CDR3 size: 15 residues. CDR3 in DNA: TGTGCCAGCAGTCGTACCGGGACAGGGGGGGAGACCCAGTACTTC. Translating it yields CASSRTGTGGETQYF.

The chain is built from TRBV18 and TRBJ2-7; 8 nucleotides agree with TRBD2. Germline values: CDR1 KGHSH, CDR2 LQKENI. The CDR3 is 16 amino acids. J lost 6 bases, V lost 0 bases, and 10 bases had no gene match. Here the CDR3 DNA reads TGTGCCAGCTCACCACCAACTAGCGGAGGAAGGGTCGAGCAGTACTTC. Protein sequence: CASSPPTSGGRVEQYF.

The chain has TRBV2 and TRBJ2-3; no clear D gene. Germline CDR1 reads SNHLY; CDR2 reads FYNNEI. The CDR3 has 16 residues. Trimming took 5 bases from V and 0 from J, leaving 15 bases between them. This chain's CDR3 is CASSPNSLRSTDTQYF. CDR3 nucleotides: TGTGCCAGCAGTCCAAACTCCCTACGTAGCACAGATACGCAGTATTTT.

This chain joins TRBV11-2 and TRBJ1-3; the D is unclear. The CDR3 runs to 15 residues. Per the germline V gene, CDR1 is SGHAT and CDR2 is FQNNGV. The V end lost 5 bases, the J end lost 0 bases, and 11 bases lay between the germline ends. CDR3 region: CASSLSGLSGNTIYF. The CDR3 bases are TGTGCCAGCAGCCTGAGCGGGCTCTCTGGAAACACCATATATTTT.

The chain links TRBV10-3 to TRBJ1-2, with D possibly TRBD1 on 6 matching bases. The CDR3 spans 14 residues. From germline, CDR1 is ENHRY and CDR2 SYGVKD. The V end lost 3 bases, the J end lost 2 bases, and 10 bases lay between the germline ends. The CDR3 DNA reads as TGTGCCATCAGTGACTGGGGGCGAAACTATGGCTACACCTTC. It translates to CAISDWGRNYGYTF.

The rearrangement joins TRBV11-2 to TRBJ1-3; 7 positions agree with TRBD1. The CDR3 totals 15 residues. Germline CDR1 and CDR2: SGHAT and FQNNGV. V shed 4 bases and J 2 bases; nucleotides not matched to a gene: 5. This CDR3 reads CASSSGTAPGNTIYF. The CDR3 DNA is TGTGCCAGCAGCTCCGGGACAGCACCTGGAAACACCATATATTTT.

The rearrangement links TRBV30 to TRBJ1-1; maybe TRBD1 (5 bases). V lost 4 bases, J lost 7 bases, and 13 bases lay in between. Per the germline V gene, CDR1 is GTSNPN and CDR2 is SVGIG (reference sequence). The CDR3 length is 12 residues. CDR3 in amino acids: CAWIRGAGEAFF. The CDR3 region has the DNA TGTGCCTGGATAAGGGGCGCCGGTGAAGCTTTCTTT.

The chain has TRBV7-6 and TRBJ1-5, with 7 nucleotides matching TRBD1. Germline V lookup: CDR1 SGHVS, CDR2 FNYEAQ. V was clipped by 1 base and J by 5 bases; unmatched bases: 11. CDR3 length: 17 residues. As DNA, the CDR3 is TGTGCCAGCAGCTTAGTAGTCGAGACAGGGAGCGATCAGCCCCAGCATTTT. Amino acids: CASSLVVETGSDQPQHF.

The rearrangement links TRBV6-6 to TRBJ2-2, with 12 bases identical to TRBD2. Per the germline V gene, CDR1 is MNHNY and CDR2 is SVGAGI (reference sequence). J was trimmed by 0 bases and V by 9 bases; bases with no gene match: 5. The length of the CDR3 is 16 residues. The CDR3 DNA follows: TGTGCCAGTGGACTAGCGGGGACCACGAACACCGGGGAGCTGTTTTTT. Amino acid sequence: CASGLAGTTNTGELFF.

The V gene is TRBV5-1, the J gene TRBJ1-1; 11 bases agree with TRBD1. The germline V gene has CDR1 SGHRS and CDR2 YFSETQ. This CDR3 spans 13 amino acids. V gave up 4 bases and J gave up 10 bases; unmatched junction bases: 6. The CDR3 nucleotides are TGCGCCAGCAGCCCGGGGACAGGGGGAAGAGCTTTCTTT. Its protein product is CASSPGTGGRAFF.

The chain has TRBV19 and TRBJ1-2; the D gene is possibly TRBD1 (5 bases). There are 13 residues in the CDR3. Per germline, CDR1 LNHDA and CDR2 SQIVND (reference sequence). Trimming removed 6 bases at V and 4 bases at J, with 12 bases between. DNA of the CDR3: TGTGCCAGTAGCATCAGGGATGCCTATGGCTACACCTTC. Residues: CASSIRDAYGYTF.

The chain joins TRBV28 to TRBJ2-1; tentatively, D is TRBD2 (5 bases). Germline CDR1 MDHEN, CDR2 SYDVKM. The germline V and J ends were trimmed by 6 bases and 8 bases, with 17 bases remaining between them. The CDR3 covers 14 residues. The CDR3 loop is CASRESGSRYEQFF. The CDR3 coding sequence is TGTGCCAGCAGGGAGTCGGGGAGTAGGTATGAGCAGTTCTTC.

This clone occurred a few times. This chain uses TRBV7-9 with TRBJ2-2; D might be TRBD1 (6 bases). The CDR3 is 17 amino acids. V lost 5 bases and J lost 0, with 16 bases in between. The V gene's germline CDR1 is SEHNR and CDR2 FQNEAQ (reference sequence). The CDR3 DNA is TGTGCCAGCAGCCCCGACGGGGACACCCCGAACACCGGGGAGCTGTTTTTT. Amino acid sequence: CASSPDGDTPNTGELFF.

As concerns this clone: The same CDR3 arises from other DNA sequences in this sample as well. The chain has TRBV9 and TRBJ2-3, with 10 bases identical to TRBD2. Germline CDR1 reads SGDLS; CDR2 reads YYNGEE. The junction had 1 base not matched to a gene; V was cut back by 0 bases and J by 3 bases. The CDR3 length is 15 residues. The CDR3: CASSVDSGGTDTQYF. The CDR3 DNA reads TGTGCCAGCAGCGTAGATAGCGGGGGGACAGATACGCAGTATTTT.

The chain employs TRBV5-4 and TRBJ1-3; the D is unclear. Germline loops: CDR1 SGHNT, CDR2 YYREEE (reference sequence). Trimming removed 4 bases from V and 2 bases from J, with 10 bases in between. There are 14 residues in the CDR3. CDR3 protein: CASSPEAAGNTIYF. The DNA for the CDR3 is TGTGCCAGCAGCCCTGAGGCGGCTGGAAACACCATATATTTT.

The rearrangement uses TRBV27 and TRBJ2-1; D might be TRBD2 (5 bases). Trimming pared 5 bases from V and 0 bases from J, leaving 14 bases between. Germline loops: CDR1 MNHEY, CDR2 SMNVEV (reference sequence). The CDR3 sequence is 16 residues long. CDR3: CASSMFSVHSYNEQFF. Written as DNA, the CDR3 is TGTGCCAGCAGTATGTTTAGCGTACACTCCTACAATGAGCAGTTCTTC.

CDR3 sequence (DNA): TGTGCCAGCAGGGGTGAGCGGAGGGGCACTGAAGCTTTCTTT. Its protein product is CASRGERRGTEAFF. The rearrangement links TRBV28 to TRBJ1-1; a possible D gene is TRBD1 (5 bases). Germline CDR1 and CDR2: MDHEN and SYDVKM. The CDR3 spans 14 residues. Trimming cost V 6 bases and J 4 bases, with 15 bases left between them.

The genes are TRBV10-3 and TRBJ2-7; possible D gene TRBD1, 6 bases. Trimming removed 2 bases at V and 5 bases at J, with 13 bases between. Germline values: CDR1 ENHRY, CDR2 SYGVKD. There are 14 residues in the CDR3. For the CDR3, the DNA is TGTGCCATCAGTGAGGGACAGATAGGACACGAGCAGTACTTC. It encodes CAISEGQIGHEQYF.

The chain carries TRBV28 and TRBJ2-7; perhaps TRBD2 as D (7 bases). This CDR3 spans 15 amino acids. CDR1 is MDHEN, CDR2 SYDVKM, per germline. The germline V and J ends were trimmed by 2 bases and 1 base, with 12 bases remaining between them. CDR3 region: CASSLRGATSYEQYF. The CDR3 DNA sequence: TGTGCCAGCAGTTTACGGGGGGCCACATCCTACGAGCAGTACTTC.

J is TRBJ2-7 and V is TRBV2; D possibly corresponds to TRBD1 (6 bases). Germline assignment: CDR1 SNHLY and CDR2 FYNNEI. V lost 7 bases and J 0 bases, leaving 16 bases between the germline ends. This CDR3 is built from 15 residues. CDR3 nucleotides: TGTGCCAGCACCCCATCCCGGACAGCCTCCTACGAGCAGTACTTC. This sequence encodes CASTPSRTASYEQYF. Looking up the rest from reference TRBV2 and TRBJ2-7 gives the full variable domain: EPEVTQTPSHQVTQMGQEVILRCVPISNHLYFYWYRQILGQKVEFLVSFYNNEISEKSEIFDDQFSVERPDGSNFTLKIRSTKLEDSAMYFCASTPSRTASYEQYFGPGTRLTVT.

The genes are TRBV27 and TRBJ2-2, with no clear D. CDR3 length equals 11 residues. Trimming stripped 3 bases from V and 7 bases from J, with 3 bases between. The germline V gene has CDR1 MNHEY and CDR2 SMNVEV (reference sequence). CDR3 protein: CASSFGGELFF. DNA for the CDR3: TGTGCCAGCAGTTTCGGCGGGGAGCTGTTTTTT.